This T cell receptor (beta chain) was sequenced for a study of T-cell memory formation after mild COVID-19. Trimming cost V 1 base and J 4 bases, with 10 bases left between them. Germline values: CDR1 SGHVS, CDR2 FQNEAQ. The CDR3 covers 14 residues. It was 5'RACE with constant-segment primers that produced the TCR alpha and TCR beta cDNA libraries, which carried sample barcodes and UMIs. TCRdb re-analysed the 5' RACE reads in MiXCR, keeping a single row per CDR3 protein. The sample lists around 320,000 distinct CDR3 sequences; approximately 27% were seen once. This clonotype was detected only a few times.

V gene TRBV7-8 combines with J gene TRBJ1-2; the D is unclear. The material sequenced was PBMCs or a T cell subset sorted from them (not recorded which). This sequence originates from an adult woman who had mild COVID-19 (a few samples of this study predate the infection). Cell type and time point are not known. The CDR3 DNA reads as TGTGCCAGCAGCTTAGAATCGGCAAGCTATGGCTACACCTTC. Translation: CASSLESASYGYTF.